The T cell receptor (beta chain) under discussion was sequenced for a study of response to subunit inactivated influenza vaccine. A note on this clonotype: The antigen is unknown.

Overall study findings and caveats: The authors put forward the suggestion that each seasonal influenza vaccination may bring in only a limited number of new T cells.

The CDR3 is 12 residues long. V gave up 7 bases and J gave up 6 bases; unmatched junction bases: 8. Germline CDR1 DFQATT, CDR2 SNEGSKA (reference sequence). TCRdb recomputed calls from the RT-PCR reads with MiXCR, one row per CDR3 protein. This sample has roughly 760,000 distinct CDR3 sequences, with roughly 20% found just once. The chain recombines TRBV20-1 with TRBJ2-7; 8 nucleotides align to TRBD2. The specimen comprised PBMCs from blood, sampled about 5 days after vaccination. This sequence was found in a man aged 45 to 65 who received an inactivated influenza vaccine. This chain's CDR3 is CSVRAGVGEQYF. The CDR3 DNA follows: TGCAGTGTTCGAGCGGGAGTGGGCGAGCAGTACTTC.